A few counts support the clone carrying this T cell receptor beta chain. This sample is drawn from a study of blood T cells in healthy people across ages. Study details: The template switching approach captured approximately one barcoded beta molecule for every two T cells.

Drawn from each donor were approximately 9.5 milliliters of peripheral blood. Unmatched junction bases numbered 2, after V lost 6 bases and J lost 1 base. The CDR3 sequence is 13 residues long. From germline, CDR1 is SQVTM and CDR2 ANQGSEA. A second PCR, run for about 7 to 11 cycles, used a sample-barcoded 5' primer plus a J-beta primer mix. Every single cDNA molecule received a tag from a template-switch adaptor with 12 random nucleotides. A single record per CDR3 protein comes from TCRdb applying MiXCR to the 5' RACE reads. Counted here are about 780,000 distinct CDR3 sequences, about 59% occurring once; the ten biggest clones make up roughly a quarter.

Sequenced input: blood. This sequence was found in a man younger than 45 in good health. J is TRBJ2-5 and V is TRBV29-1; TRBD1 aligns across 10 bases. The CDR3 spells CSVRTGGQETQYF. CDR3 in DNA: TGCAGCGTACGGACAGGGGGCCAAGAGACCCAGTACTTC.